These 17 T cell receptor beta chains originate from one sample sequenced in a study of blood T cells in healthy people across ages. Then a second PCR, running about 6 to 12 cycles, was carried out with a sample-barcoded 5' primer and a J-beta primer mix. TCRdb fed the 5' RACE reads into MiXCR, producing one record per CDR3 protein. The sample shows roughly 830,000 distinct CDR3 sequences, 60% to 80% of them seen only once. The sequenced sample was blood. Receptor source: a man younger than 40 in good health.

For the CDR3, the DNA is TGTGCCAGCAGTTACTCTAACGACAATGAGCAGTTCTTC. It yields the protein CASSYSNDNEQFF. J is TRBJ2-1 and V is TRBV6-5; the D is unclear. The ends were cut back, 0 bases at V and 5 bases at J, with 5 bases in the middle. The germline CDR1 and CDR2 sequences are MNHEY and SVGAGI. The CDR3 runs to 13 residues.

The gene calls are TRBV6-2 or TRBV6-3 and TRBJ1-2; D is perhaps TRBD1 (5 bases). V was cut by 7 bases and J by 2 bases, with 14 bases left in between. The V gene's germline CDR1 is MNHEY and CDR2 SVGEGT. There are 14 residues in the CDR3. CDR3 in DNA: TGTGCCAGCACTGGGGGGGAGAAGAACTATGGCTACACCTTC. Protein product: CASTGGEKNYGYTF.

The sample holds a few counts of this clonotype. The CDR3 reads CASSQLGGRMMETQYF. The CDR3 DNA is TGTGCCAGCAGTCAGTTGGGGGGTCGAATGATGGAGACCCAGTACTTC. The chain joins TRBV12-3 or TRBV12-4 to TRBJ2-5, with D maybe TRBD2 (6 bases). This CDR3 is 16 amino acids long. Trimming took off 5 bases at V and 5 bases at J, with 21 bases between the two ends.

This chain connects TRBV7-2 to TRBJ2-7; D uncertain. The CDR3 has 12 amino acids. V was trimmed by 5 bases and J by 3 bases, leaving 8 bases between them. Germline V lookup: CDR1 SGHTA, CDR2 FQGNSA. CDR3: CASSKENYEQYF. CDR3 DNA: TGTGCCAGCAGCAAAGAGAACTACGAGCAGTACTTC. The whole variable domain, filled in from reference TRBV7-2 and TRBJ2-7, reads GAGVSQSPSNKVTEKGKDVELRCDPISGHTALYWYRQSLGQGLEFLIYFQGNSAPDKSGLPSDRFSAERTGGSVSTLTIQRTQQEDSAVYLCASSKENYEQYFGPGTRLTVT.

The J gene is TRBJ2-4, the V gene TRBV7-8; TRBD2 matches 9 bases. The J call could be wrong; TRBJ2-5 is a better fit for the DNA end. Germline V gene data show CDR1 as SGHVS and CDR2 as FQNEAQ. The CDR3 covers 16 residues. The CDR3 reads CASSLVRLADRKTQYF. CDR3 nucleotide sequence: TGTGCCAGCAGCTTAGTTAGACTAGCGGATCGAAAGACCCAGTACTTC.

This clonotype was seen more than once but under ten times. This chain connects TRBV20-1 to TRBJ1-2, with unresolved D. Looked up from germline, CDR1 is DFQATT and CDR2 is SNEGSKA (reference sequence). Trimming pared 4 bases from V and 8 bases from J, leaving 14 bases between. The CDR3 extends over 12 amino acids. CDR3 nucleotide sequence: TGCAGTGCTACCGAGGGATTAGGCGGCTACACCTTC. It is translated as CSATEGLGGYTF.

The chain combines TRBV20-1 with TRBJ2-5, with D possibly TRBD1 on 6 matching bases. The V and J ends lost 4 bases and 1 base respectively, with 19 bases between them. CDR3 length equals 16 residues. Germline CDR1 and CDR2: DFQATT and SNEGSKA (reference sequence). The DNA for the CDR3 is TGCAGTGCTAAACAGGGCCCCCGGACTCTCCAAGAGACCCAGTACTTC. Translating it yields CSAKQGPRTLQETQYF.

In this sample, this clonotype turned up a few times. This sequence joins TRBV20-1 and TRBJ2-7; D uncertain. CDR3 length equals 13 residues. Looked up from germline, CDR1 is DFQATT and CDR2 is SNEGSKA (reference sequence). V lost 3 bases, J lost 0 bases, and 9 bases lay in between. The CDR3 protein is CSARPAPSYEQYF. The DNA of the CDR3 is TGCAGTGCTAGGCCAGCTCCCTCCTACGAGCAGTACTTC.

The CDR3 region is CASSLGAGNAHTQYF. DNA of the CDR3: TGTGCCAGCAGCTTAGGGGCGGGGAATGCTCATACGCAGTATTTT. This chain connects TRBV7-2 to TRBJ2-3; perhaps TRBD2 as D (6 bases). V gave up 1 base and J gave up 7 bases, with 15 bases separating them. The CDR3 contains 15 residues. Germline loops: CDR1 SGHTA, CDR2 FQGNSA.

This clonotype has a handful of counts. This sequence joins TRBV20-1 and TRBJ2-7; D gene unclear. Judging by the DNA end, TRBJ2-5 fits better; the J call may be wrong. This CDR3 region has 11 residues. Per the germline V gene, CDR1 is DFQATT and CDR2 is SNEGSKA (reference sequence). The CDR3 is CSARLVGTQYF. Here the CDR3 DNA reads TGCAGTGCTAGATTAGTGGGGACCCAGTACTTC.

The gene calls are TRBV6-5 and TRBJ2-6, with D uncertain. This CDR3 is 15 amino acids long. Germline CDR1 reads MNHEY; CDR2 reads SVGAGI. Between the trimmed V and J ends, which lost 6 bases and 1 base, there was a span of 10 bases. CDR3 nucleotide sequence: TGTGCCAGCAGAACGACCGCGTCTGGGGCCAACGTCCTGACTTTC. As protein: CASRTTASGANVLTF.

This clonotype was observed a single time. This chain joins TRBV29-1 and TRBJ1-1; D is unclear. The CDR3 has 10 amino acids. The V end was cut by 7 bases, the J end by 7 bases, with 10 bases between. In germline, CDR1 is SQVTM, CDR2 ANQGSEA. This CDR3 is CSAGLNEAFF. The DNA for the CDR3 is TGCAGCGCCGGACTTAATGAAGCTTTCTTT.

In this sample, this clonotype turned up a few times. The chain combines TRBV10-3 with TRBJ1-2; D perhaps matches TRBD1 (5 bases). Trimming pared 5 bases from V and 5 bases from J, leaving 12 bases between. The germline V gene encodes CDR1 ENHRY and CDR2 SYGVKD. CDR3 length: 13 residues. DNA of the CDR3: TGTGCCATCAGTCCTCAGGGTAATTATGGCTACACCTTC. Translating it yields CAISPQGNYGYTF.

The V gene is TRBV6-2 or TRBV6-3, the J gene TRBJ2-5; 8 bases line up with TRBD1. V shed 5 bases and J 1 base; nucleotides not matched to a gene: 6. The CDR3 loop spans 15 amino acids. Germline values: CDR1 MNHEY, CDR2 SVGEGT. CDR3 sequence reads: CASSTRDRTQETQYF. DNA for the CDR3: TGTGCCAGCAGTACCAGGGACAGGACCCAAGAGACCCAGTACTTC.

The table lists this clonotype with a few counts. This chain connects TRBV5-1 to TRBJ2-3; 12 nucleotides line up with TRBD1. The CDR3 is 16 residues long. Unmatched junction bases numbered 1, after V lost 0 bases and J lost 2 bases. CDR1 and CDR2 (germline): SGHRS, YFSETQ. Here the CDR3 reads CASSLEGQGATDTQYF. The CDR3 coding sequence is TGCGCCAGCAGCTTGGAGGGACAGGGGGCCACAGATACGCAGTATTTT.

The CDR3 here is CASSLADRVMDEQYF. CDR3 coding DNA: TGTGCCAGCAGCTTAGCGGACAGGGTGATGGACGAGCAGTACTTC. This chain connects TRBV7-2 to TRBJ2-4, with 8 bases that match TRBD1. The DNA end favors TRBJ2-7, so the J call may be wrong. Germline loops: CDR1 SGHTA, CDR2 FQGNSA. This CDR3 is 15 amino acids long.

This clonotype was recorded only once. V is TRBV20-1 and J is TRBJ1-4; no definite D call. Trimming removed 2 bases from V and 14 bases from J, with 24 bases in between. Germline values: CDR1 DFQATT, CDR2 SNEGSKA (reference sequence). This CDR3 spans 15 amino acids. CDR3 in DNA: TGCAGTGCTAGATTAGGGTACCGCCCGCATCCGGCCCTGTTTTTT. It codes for CSARLGYRPHPALFF.